This T cell receptor (beta chain) was identified in a study of cytomegalovirus exposure and HLA in healthy donors. This CDR3 region has 13 residues. The V gene's germline CDR1 is SGHTA and CDR2 FQGTGA. The V gene lost 2 bases and the J gene lost 4 bases, with 8 bases spanning the gap. PCR employed 60 Vbeta and 13 Jbeta primers. The method was immunoSEQ multiplex PCR; TCRdb's version includes in-frame clones alone and lacks a portion of them. This sample yields around 110,000 clones, of which 82% are seen a single time; approximately 2.5% belongs to the top ten. The chain uses TRBV7-3 and TRBJ2-5; D perhaps matches TRBD2 (5 bases). The sequence came from a man in his thirties or forties in good health and CMV-seropositive. The sequenced sample consisted of PBMCs. The CDR3 DNA follows: TGTGCCAGCAGCTTAGGACTCGCAGAGACCCAGTACTTC. Translation gives CASSLGLAETQYF.